Listed below are T cell receptor beta chains from one sample, sequenced in a study of OX40 agonist ivuxolimab in advanced cancers. The protocol was immunoSEQ multiplex PCR, while the TCRdb copy is restricted to in-frame clones and leaves out a portion. Of about 75,000 clones in the sample, more than 80% were seen once. Specimen: CD4+ or CD8+ T cells sorted from blood, collected in a trial of the OX40 agonist ivuxolimab. The receptor source for this set is an adult with an advanced solid tumor such as melanoma, head and neck, liver or kidney cancer. Both conserved end residues are trimmed from each CDR3. A D gene is named only where the DNA matches it firmly. Size tells how often a clone was seen (once, few, many) or the class of an expanded clone, and some rows leave it out.

V	J	D	size	CDR3
TRBV7-2	TRBJ2-5	-	-	ASSPRTGGGGTQY
TRBV9	TRBJ2-1	TRBD2	-	ASSVDGGSYNEQF
TRBV29-1	TRBJ1-4	-	-	SVVRPENEKLF
TRBV11-3	TRBJ1-2	-	-	ASSPRGANYGYT
TRBV11-3	TRBJ2-3	-	-	ASSRGGESTDTQY
TRBV19	TRBJ1-5	-	-	ASREYLANQPQH
TRBV25-1	TRBJ2-7	TRBD2	few	ASSEWGAGRARYEQY
TRBV7-8	TRBJ1-5	-	-	ASSLIGGPQH
TRBV7-2	TRBJ2-7	-	-	ASSSTGGNEQY
TRBV5-6	TRBJ1-4	-	once	ASSLMPNEKLF
TRBV9	TRBJ2-7	-	-	ASSRAPPYEQY
TRBV7-2	TRBJ2-5	-	-	ASSLTRETQY
TRBV10-1	TRBJ2-7	TRBD2	-	ATGLAFPEQY
TRBV5-4	TRBJ2-5	-	-	ASSLPRGAGGETQY
TRBV12-5	TRBJ2-7	TRBD1	-	ASGRPGQGVYEQY
TRBV2	TRBJ1-5	-	-	ASRLDGINQPQH
TRBV4-3	TRBJ2-5	TRBD2	-	ASSQAGTSGGWGETQY
TRBV7-8	TRBJ1-5	-	-	ASSEGGFNQPQH
TRBV2	TRBJ2-7	-	few	ASSERYRLYEQY
TRBV6-1	TRBJ2-5	TRBD1	-	ASSEARTGMRETQY
TRBV20-1	TRBJ2-7	-	once	SAPMGSGQY
TRBV19	TRBJ1-4	-	-	ASSILGLGEKLF
TRBV2	TRBJ2-1	TRBD2	once	ASSDSGGSYNEQF
TRBV6-5	TRBJ1-5	-	-	ASSESNQPQH
TRBV6-5	TRBJ2-5	TRBD1	-	ASSATGGETQY
TRBV2	TRBJ2-2	-	few	ASSVQNTGELF
TRBV7-3	TRBJ1-1	-	-	ASSLRGTGNQRTEAF
TRBV6-5	TRBJ1-3	-	once	ASSPIRGAGNTIY
TRBV5-6	TRBJ2-2	-	-	ASSSLLRDTGELF
TRBV6-6	TRBJ1-3	TRBD1	-	ASGDRVHISGNTIY
TRBV5-8	TRBJ2-7	-	-	ASSLASYEQY
TRBV7-2	TRBJ1-1	-	-	ASSSSPNTEAF
TRBV27	TRBJ2-7	-	-	ASSRGRVALYEQY
TRBV4-3	TRBJ1-3	TRBD1	-	ASSQGTGDSGNTIY
TRBV7-7	TRBJ1-1	-	few	ASSSRRDTEAF